Listed here is a single TCR beta chain. In the original processing: Quantification of nucleated cells was approximated via reference gene primer amplification. Generated by immunoSEQ multiplex PCR, the TCRdb table keeps only in-frame clones and is missing some. V, J and clone size are those of that table, while D and trimming were read from the DNA. The sample has tens of thousands of clones, around 92% seen once. The data were obtained in a study of blood T cell repertoires in COVID-19. Trimming cost V 5 bases and J 2 bases, with 9 bases left between them. This CDR3 is built from 13 residues. CDR1 is SGHRS and CDR2 is YFSETQ in the germline V gene.

The V call is TRBV5-1, the J call TRBJ2-3; D gene uncertain. The receptor was isolated from a man at least 80 years old with active or convalescent COVID-19. Sequencing was done on a sample of peripheral blood. The CDR3 here is CASRSRDTDTQYF. The CDR3 nucleotides read TGCGCCAGCAGGTCCCGAGACACAGATACGCAGTATTTT.